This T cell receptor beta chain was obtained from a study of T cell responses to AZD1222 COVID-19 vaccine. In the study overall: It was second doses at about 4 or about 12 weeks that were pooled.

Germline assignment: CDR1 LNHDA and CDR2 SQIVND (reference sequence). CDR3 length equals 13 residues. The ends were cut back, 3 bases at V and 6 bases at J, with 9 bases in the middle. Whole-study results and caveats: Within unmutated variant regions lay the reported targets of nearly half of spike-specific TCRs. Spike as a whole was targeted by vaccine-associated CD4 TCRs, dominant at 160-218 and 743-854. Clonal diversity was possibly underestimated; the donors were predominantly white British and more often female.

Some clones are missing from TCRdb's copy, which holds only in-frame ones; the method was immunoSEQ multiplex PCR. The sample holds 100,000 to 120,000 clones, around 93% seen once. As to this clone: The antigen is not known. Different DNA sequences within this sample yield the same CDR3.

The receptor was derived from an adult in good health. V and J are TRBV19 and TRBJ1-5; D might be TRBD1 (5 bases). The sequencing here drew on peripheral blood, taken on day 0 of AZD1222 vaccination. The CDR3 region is CASSIRVGQPQHF. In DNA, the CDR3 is TGTGCCAGTAGTATCAGGGTCGGTCAGCCCCAGCATTTT.